The clone carrying this TCR beta chain was seen many times. Its cognate antigen is unknown. Alpha and beta constant-region primers primed reverse transcription of around 550 ng RNA. Using multiplexing indices, alpha and beta chain libraries were generated apart by chain-specific third strand synthesis. The cDNA received a 5' RACE adapter containing a random hexamer plus an SP2 sequencing primer site. MiXCR was run by TCRdb on the 5' RACE reads, yielding one entry per CDR3 protein. Counted here are 15,000 to 20,000 distinct CDR3 sequences, roughly 6% occurring once; the ten biggest clones make up 1.9%. No cell fractionation was done, so the repertoire covers all unsorted peripheral blood T cells. The RNA source was an approximately 2.6 ml peripheral blood draw. The CDR3 is made up of 15 amino acids. Per germline, CDR1 LGHDT and CDR2 YNNKEL (reference sequence). V was pared by 7 bases and J by 6 bases, with 10 bases of the junction left unmatched.

This sample was taken from a study of HIV-infected patients and healthy controls. Study-level results: Healthy controls carried many MAIT alpha-chain CDR3s, while HIV+ repertoires had few. Compared with untreated HIV+ repertoires, healthy controls showed roughly threefold more distinct CDR3s and higher Shannon diversity.

The chain joins TRBV3-1 to TRBJ2-1; 9 positions match TRBD2. This TCR derives from an adult in good health. The material sequenced was blood. Here the CDR3 DNA reads TGTGCCAGCATGCGAGCGGGGGGATCTGCCAATGAGCAGTTCTTC. It yields the protein CASMRAGGSANEQFF.